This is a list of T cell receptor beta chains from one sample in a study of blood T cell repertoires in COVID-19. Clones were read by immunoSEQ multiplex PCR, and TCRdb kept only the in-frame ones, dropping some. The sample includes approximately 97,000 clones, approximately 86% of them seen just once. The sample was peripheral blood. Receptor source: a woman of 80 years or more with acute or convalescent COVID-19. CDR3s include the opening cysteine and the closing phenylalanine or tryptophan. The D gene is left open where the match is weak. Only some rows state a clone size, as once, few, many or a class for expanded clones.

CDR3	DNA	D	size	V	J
CASSQGAYSNQPQHF	TGTGCCAGTTCGCAGGGGGCTTATAGCAATCAGCCCCAGCATTTT	TRBD1	.	TRBV19	TRBJ1-5
CASSLSVTGYTF	TGTGCCAGCAGTTTATCGGTTACTGGCTACACCTTC	.	.	TRBV12-3/TRBV12-4	TRBJ1-2
CSASTTEAFF	TGCAGTGCTTCCACTACTGAAGCTTTCTTT	.	.	TRBV20-1	TRBJ1-1
CASSEGQGFGELFF	TGTGCCAGCAGTGAAGGGCAGGGGTTCGGGGAGCTGTTTTTT	.	.	TRBV2	TRBJ2-2
CASRQGVANYGYTF	TGCGCCAGCAGACAGGGGGTAGCTAACTATGGCTACACCTTC	TRBD1	.	TRBV5-1	TRBJ1-2
CASSLVGGAGETQYF	TGTGCTAGCAGCTTAGTAGGCGGGGCCGGGGAGACCCAGTACTTC	.	.	TRBV7-7	TRBJ2-5
CASSKDGRQNTGELFF	TGTGCCAGCAGCAAAGACGGCAGACAGAACACCGGGGAGCTGTTTTTT	.	few	TRBV21-1	TRBJ2-2
CASSLRQGGGAKNIQYF	TGTGCCAGCAGCCTACGACAGGGTGGTGGAGCCAAAAACATTCAGTACTTT	TRBD1	.	TRBV7-6	TRBJ2-4
CASSVEQAPVRGEQYF	TGTGCCAGCAGCGTAGAACAGGCCCCGGTTAGGGGGGAGCAGTACTTC	.	.	TRBV9	TRBJ2-7
CASGSSGYAKLFF	TGTGCTAGTGGTTCTAGCGGTTACGCAAAACTGTTTTTT	.	.	TRBV12-5	TRBJ1-4
CASSLLAGGYNEQFF	TGTGCCAGCAGCTTATTAGCGGGGGGATACAATGAGCAGTTCTTC	TRBD2	.	TRBV7-2	TRBJ2-1
CASSLWDWKREQYF	TGTGCCAGCAGTCTCTGGGACTGGAAGAGGGAGCAGTACTTC	.	.	TRBV6-1	TRBJ2-7
CASSPPGVGWGEKLFF	TGTGCCAGCAGCCCCCCCGGGGTGGGCTGGGGTGAAAAACTGTTTTTT	.	once	TRBV6-6	TRBJ1-4
CATAPRGPDTQYF	TGTGCCACCGCCCCCAGGGGACCAGATACGCAGTATTTT	.	.	TRBV7-9	TRBJ2-3
CASSIRGGRVNYGYTF	TGTGCCAGCAGCATCCGGGGGGGGCGGGTGAACTATGGCTACACCTTC	.	.	TRBV7-2	TRBJ1-2
CASSLAQNKDNEQFF	TGTGCCAGCAGCTTAGCACAGAATAAGGACAATGAGCAGTTCTTC	.	.	TRBV7-9	TRBJ2-1
CASSKPIGGNEQFF	TGTGCCAGCAGCAAACCCATTGGAGGTAATGAGCAGTTCTTC	.	once	TRBV7-6	TRBJ2-1
CASSLFGGWVF	TGTGCCAGCAGTTTATTCGGGGGGTGGGTCTTC	TRBD2	once	TRBV28	TRBJ2-1
CAIGGGASNQPQHF	TGTGCCATCGGGGGGGGAGCCAGTAATCAGCCCCAGCATTTT	.	.	TRBV10-3	TRBJ1-5
CASSLTGLAFF	TGTGCCAGCAGCCTGACAGGGTTAGCTTTCTTT	TRBD1	.	TRBV7-8	TRBJ1-1
CASSPIGLAGGNTDTQYF	TGTGCCAGCTCACCAATCGGACTAGCGGGGGGAAACACAGATACGCAGTATTTT	TRBD2	.	TRBV18	TRBJ2-3
CASSRSGVWESSTDTQYF	TGTGCCAGCAGTCGTTCAGGGGTTTGGGAATCTAGCACAGATACGCAGTATTTT	.	.	TRBV3-1/TRBV3-2	TRBJ2-3
CASSVRSDRSTDTQYF	TGTGCCAGCAGCGTCCGAAGCGATAGGAGCACAGATACGCAGTATTTT	.	.	TRBV9	TRBJ2-3
CASSFGTGISTDTQYF	TGTGCCAGCAGCTTCGGGACAGGCATTAGCACAGATACGCAGTATTTT	TRBD1	.	TRBV5-6	TRBJ2-3